This entry lists 13 T cell receptor beta chains sequenced from one sample in a study of blood T cell repertoires in COVID-19 (dated by TCRdb to about 2020). Receptor libraries were prepared by the immunoSEQ multiplex PCR assay. Imported from immuneACCESS, the table was reduced by TCRdb to in-frame sequences with V and J called. These copies leave out some clones; in studies compared against another copy, an unresolved V gene accounts for under half, and the cause of the remainder is not known. This sample has around 330,000 clones in its table, and more than 75% of those were observed once. The ten biggest clones cover roughly 4% of the sample. Sequencing was done on a sample of peripheral blood. All receptors come from a woman in her 50s with active or convalescent COVID-19.

The rearrangement joins TRBV4-3 to TRBJ2-7, with 7 bases aligning to TRBD1. This CDR3 contains 14 residues. CDR1 is LGHNA and CDR2 is YSLEER in the germline V gene. J lost 2 bases, V lost 4 bases, and 5 bases had no gene match. CDR3 coding DNA: TGCGCCAGCAGCCTCGGGACAGCAGCCTACGAGCAGTACTTC. This encodes CASSLGTAAYEQYF.

This CDR3 is CASSSSGTTLRGEQFF. The CDR3 nucleotides are TGTGCCAGCAGTTCCTCCGGGACTACCCTTCGGGGTGAGCAGTTCTTC. The J gene is TRBJ2-1, the V gene TRBV28; TRBD2 agrees at 7 bases. The ends lost 4 bases at V and 9 bases at J; junction bases unmatched: 15. Germline V gives CDR1 MDHEN, CDR2 SYDVKM. The CDR3 loop spans 16 amino acids.

The chain uses TRBV28 and TRBJ1-1; TRBD1 agrees at 10 bases. Germline V gene data show CDR1 as MDHEN and CDR2 as SYDVKM. The CDR3 consists of 15 residues. With 5 bases clipped from V and 5 bases from J, the junction kept 8 bases outside the gene matches. CDR3 sequence reads: CASSTRQGAETEAFF. DNA for the CDR3: TGTGCCAGCAGTACCCGACAGGGGGCAGAAACTGAAGCTTTCTTT.

This rearrangement joins TRBV7-9 to TRBJ1-1; 8 bases map to TRBD1. The CDR3 contains 13 residues. Germline V gene sequence: CDR1 SEHNR, CDR2 FQNEAQ (reference sequence). The V gene end was trimmed by 2 bases and the J gene end by 8 bases; junction bases not matched to a gene: 4. The CDR3 nucleotides are TGTGCCAGCAGCTTATACGACAGGGGCGAAGCTTTCTTT. This sequence encodes CASSLYDRGEAFF.

The genes are TRBV6-2 or TRBV6-3 and TRBJ2-7; the D gene is possibly TRBD1 (5 bases). The CDR3 spans 14 residues. Germline V gene sequence: CDR1 MNHEY, CDR2 SVGEGT. Between the trimmed V and J ends, which lost 3 bases and 3 bases, there was a span of 12 bases. In DNA, the CDR3 is TGTGCCAGCAGTTATCGGCAGGGCATCTACGAGCAGTACTTC. This gives the protein CASSYRQGIYEQYF.

This chain connects TRBV5-1 to TRBJ1-1; TRBD1 is a possible D gene (6 bases). The CDR3 extends over 16 amino acids. Germline lookup yields CDR1 SGHRS and CDR2 YFSETQ. V gave up 0 bases and J gave up 1 base, with 13 bases separating them. CDR3 residues: CASSLGGPNQNTEAFF. CDR3 DNA sequence: TGCGCCAGCAGCTTGGGGGGGCCTAACCAGAACACTGAAGCTTTCTTT.

The chain recombines TRBV28 with TRBJ1-5; 7 bases match TRBD1. The CDR3 totals 18 residues. With 5 bases clipped from V and 2 bases from J, the junction kept 15 bases outside the gene matches. Germline loops: CDR1 MDHEN, CDR2 SYDVKM. CDR3 coding DNA: TGTGCCAGCAGTCGGGACAGATGGCTGGTTTTGGGCAATCAGCCCCAGCATTTT. Its translation is CASSRDRWLVLGNQPQHF. The variable domain in full, completed from reference TRBV28 and TRBJ1-5, reads DVKVTQSSRYLVKRTGEKVFLECVQDMDHENMFWYRQDPGLGLRLIYFSYDVKMKEKGDIPEGYSVSREKKERFSLILESASTNQTSMYLCASSRDRWLVLGNQPQHFGDGTRLSIL.

V and J are TRBV7-2 and TRBJ2-3, with 10 nucleotides matching TRBD2. This CDR3 region has 13 residues. The V segment lost 8 bases and the J segment 2 bases; nucleotides outside the gene matches: 1. CDR1 and CDR2 from the germline V gene are SGHTA and FQGNSA. CDR3 bases: TGTGCCAGCGGGACTAGCGTCACAGATACGCAGTATTTT. Translation gives CASGTSVTDTQYF. Supplemented by reference TRBV7-2 and TRBJ2-3, the full variable domain reads GAGVSQSPSNKVTEKGKDVELRCDPISGHTALYWYRQSLGQGLEFLIYFQGNSAPDKSGLPSDRFSAERTGGSVSTLTIQRTQQEDSAVYLCASGTSVTDTQYFGPGTRLTVL.

The chain employs TRBV7-3 and TRBJ1-2; 8 bases agree with TRBD1. Trimming removed 3 bases from V and 3 bases from J; junction bases left unmatched: 6. Germline CDR1 is SGHTA and CDR2 is FQGTGA. CDR3 size: 15 residues. CDR3 coding DNA: TGTGCCAGCAGCTTGGCATCGACAGGGGACTATGGCTACACCTTC. It encodes CASSLASTGDYGYTF.

The V gene is TRBV13, the J gene TRBJ1-2; TRBD1 matches 11 bases. V trimming: 5 bases; J trimming: 3 bases; junction bases outside the gene matches: 5. Germline V lookup: CDR1 PRHDT, CDR2 FYEKMQ (reference sequence). The CDR3 is 15 amino acids. This CDR3 is CASSTGTGGHYGYTF. In nucleotides, the CDR3 is TGTGCCAGCAGCACCGGGACAGGGGGGCACTATGGCTACACCTTC.

Here the CDR3 DNA reads TGTGCCATCAGCGACAGGGGAGGGGACACCGGGGAGCTGTTTTTT. Translating it yields CAISDRGGDTGELFF. The chain links TRBV10-3 to TRBJ2-2, with D possibly matching TRBD1 (8 bases). Germline CDR1 is ENHRY and CDR2 is SYGVKD. V was trimmed by 6 bases and J by 3 bases, leaving 14 bases between them. The CDR3 spans 15 residues.

The chain uses TRBV11-2 and TRBJ2-3, with D uncertain. CDR1 and CDR2 from the germline V gene are SGHAT and FQNNGV. With 0 bases removed from V and 0 bases from J, the gap between germline ends came to 13 bases. The CDR3 is 17 residues long. The CDR3 nucleotides are TGTGCCAGCAGCTTAGATCTTCTGGCGGTTAGCACAGATACGCAGTATTTT. The encoded protein is CASSLDLLAVSTDTQYF.

The chain has TRBV4-3 and TRBJ1-2, with TRBD1 matching over 7 bases. In germline, CDR1 is LGHNA, CDR2 YSLEER. The trim removed 1 base at V and 6 bases at J, leaving 11 bases unmatched. This CDR3 spans 16 amino acids. This CDR3 reads CASSQGLGSGQDGYTF. The CDR3 DNA follows: TGCGCCAGCAGCCAAGGATTGGGCAGCGGACAGGATGGCTACACCTTC.